This entry lists 31 T cell receptor beta chains sequenced from one sample in a study of control samples from healthy donors and cancer patients. Sequencing was performed with immunoSEQ multiplex PCR; in TCRdb, only in-frame clones are kept and a portion is missing. This table has around 30,000 clones, 86% appearing once. The specimen sequenced was PBMCs. The receptors derive from a middle-aged woman with lung cancer.

The V and J genes are TRBV2 and TRBJ1-5; TRBD1 might be the D (5 bases). Trimming took off 2 bases at V and 6 bases at J, with 17 bases between the two ends. This CDR3 spans 16 amino acids. Per the germline V gene, CDR1 is SNHLY and CDR2 is FYNNEI. CDR3 in amino acids: CASSEIGTSPGQPQHF. The CDR3, as DNA: TGTGCCAGCAGTGAAATAGGGACCTCGCCCGGTCAGCCCCAGCATTTT.

This sequence joins TRBV6-2 or TRBV6-3 and TRBJ2-7, with 9 bases lining up with TRBD1. V lost 3 bases, J lost 5 bases, and 8 bases stayed unmatched. CDR3 size: 15 residues. CDR1 is MNHEY and CDR2 is SVGEGT in the germline V gene. The chain's CDR3 is CASSYLGQGLDEQYF. The CDR3 coding sequence is TGTGCCAGCAGTTATTTGGGACAGGGTCTGGACGAGCAGTACTTC.

This chain connects TRBV5-4 to TRBJ2-1; D possibly corresponds to TRBD2 (5 bases). CDR3 length equals 15 residues. Trimming took off 10 bases at V and 3 bases at J, with 20 bases between the two ends. Germline lookup yields CDR1 SGHNT and CDR2 YYREEE (reference sequence). The CDR3 here is CALSLAGENYNEQFF. CDR3 nucleotide sequence: TGTGCCCTAAGCTTGGCCGGGGAGAACTACAATGAGCAGTTCTTC.

The gene calls are TRBV18 and TRBJ1-1; D ambiguous. The germline gives CDR1 KGHSH, CDR2 LQKENI. V lost 2 bases to trimming and J lost 0 bases, with 16 bases between them. This CDR3 contains 17 residues. The CDR3 sequence: CASSPGTFGLVNTEAFF. CDR3 sequence (DNA): TGTGCCAGCTCACCAGGAACGTTCGGACTGGTGAACACTGAAGCTTTCTTT.

The CDR3 sequence is CASSTGTFNAEAFF. The CDR3 nucleotides read TGCGCCAGCAGCACTGGGACTTTTAACGCTGAAGCTTTCTTT. V is TRBV4-3 and J is TRBJ1-1, with D possibly being TRBD1 (5 bases). V lost 5 bases, J lost 6 bases, and 16 bases lay in between. This CDR3 is built from 14 residues. Germline V gene lookup returns CDR1 LGHNA and CDR2 YSLEER.

DNA of the CDR3: TGTGCCAGCAGTTTGGGTGGGGGGGTCACAGATACGCAGTATTTT. It yields the protein CASSLGGGVTDTQYF. The chain carries TRBV28 and TRBJ2-3; 7 bases line up with TRBD2. With V trimmed by 3 bases and J by 2 bases, 5 bases remained unmatched. The CDR3 has 15 residues. Germline loops: CDR1 MDHEN, CDR2 SYDVKM.

The chain joins TRBV6-2 or TRBV6-3 to TRBJ2-3; TRBD2 matches 16 bases. The CDR3 contains 19 residues. The V and J ends lost 3 bases and 1 base, in that order; junction bases with no gene match: 7. Germline V gives CDR1 MNHEY, CDR2 SVGEGT. This CDR3 is CASSYSGTSGGAGTDTQYF. CDR3 DNA sequence: TGTGCCAGCAGTTATTCCGGGACTAGCGGGGGGGCCGGCACAGATACGCAGTATTTT.

The V gene is TRBV6-5, the J gene TRBJ1-1, with unresolved D. Germline V gene lookup returns CDR1 MNHEY and CDR2 SVGAGI. The CDR3 has 13 amino acids. V was clipped by 5 bases and J by 1 base, with 8 bases between them. CDR3 protein: CASSRRENTEAFF. Written as DNA, the CDR3 is TGTGCCAGCAGTAGAAGAGAGAACACTGAAGCTTTCTTT.

This chain joins TRBV28 and TRBJ2-2, with D perhaps given as TRBD1 or TRBD2 (6 bases each). Germline values: CDR1 MDHEN, CDR2 SYDVKM. The CDR3 length is 15 residues. Trimming removed 3 bases from V and 6 bases from J, with 14 bases in between. DNA of the CDR3: TGTGCCAGCAGTTTGGGGGGCCGCAATCCCGGGGAGCTGTTTTTT. Its protein is CASSLGGRNPGELFF.

The V and J genes are TRBV6-5 and TRBJ2-7; a weak D match, TRBD2 (5 bases). The V end was cut by 7 bases, the J end by 1 base, with 14 bases between. CDR1 is MNHEY and CDR2 is SVGAGI in the germline V gene. The length of the CDR3 is 14 residues. Written as DNA, the CDR3 is TGTGCCAGCACCCGGGGTTTGGGGTCCTACGAGCAGTACTTC. Translating it yields CASTRGLGSYEQYF.

J is TRBJ2-1 and V is TRBV4-2, with D maybe TRBD2 (7 bases). From germline, CDR1 is LGHNA and CDR2 YNFKEQ. CDR3 length equals 16 residues. V lost 0 bases and J lost 9, with 18 bases in between. CDR3 region: CASSQEGGGRPTEQFF. The DNA for the CDR3 is TGTGCCAGCAGCCAAGAAGGCGGGGGCCGCCCCACTGAGCAGTTCTTC.

In its sample, this clone was seen once. V and J are TRBV7-6 and TRBJ2-5; TRBD2 matches 8 bases. The CDR3 totals 17 residues. J gave up 8 bases and V 1 base, and 15 bases lay outside the gene matches. Germline CDR1 is SGHVS and CDR2 is FNYEAQ. In DNA, the CDR3 is TGTGCCAGCAGCTTAGGACGGGGGGGCCCCCCCAAGGGTACCCAGTACTTC. Its translation: CASSLGRGGPPKGTQYF. The full variable domain, completed using reference TRBV7-6 and TRBJ2-5, is GAGVSQSPRYKVTKRGQDVALRCDPISGHVSLYWYRQALGQGPEFLTYFNYEAQQDKSGLPNDRFSAERPEGSISTLTIQRTEQRDSAMYRCASSLGRGGPPKGTQYFGPGTRLLVL.

This rearrangement joins TRBV29-1 to TRBJ2-5; the match to TRBD1 covers 7 bases. With V trimmed by 4 bases and J by 0 bases, 5 bases remained unmatched. The CDR3 is 14 residues long. Germline-derived CDR1 and CDR2 are SQVTM and ANQGSEA. The DNA for the CDR3 is TGCAGCGTTGGAGTTGGGACAGACCAAGAGACCCAGTACTTC. It encodes CSVGVGTDQETQYF. The variable domain in full, with the rest retrieved from reference TRBV29-1 and TRBJ2-5, is SAVISQKPSRDICQRGTSLTIQCQVDSQVTMMFWYRQQPGQSLTLIATANQGSEATYESGFVIDKFPISRPNLTFSTLTVSNMSPEDSSIYLCSVGVGTDQETQYFGPGTRLLVL.

The genes are TRBV10-2 and TRBJ1-5; 9 bases are a match to TRBD1. Germline CDR1 WSHSY, CDR2 SAAADI. V dropped 10 bases and J dropped 8; count of bases not matched to a gene: 15. The CDR3 is made up of 15 amino acids. This CDR3 is CATGPGTGIGKPQHF. For the CDR3, the DNA is TGCGCCACCGGGCCCGGGACAGGGATAGGGAAGCCCCAGCATTTT.

The chain employs TRBV7-2 and TRBJ1-1, with unresolved D. The germline V and J ends were trimmed by 3 bases and 1 base, with 6 bases remaining between them. The length of the CDR3 is 13 residues. In germline, CDR1 is SGHTA, CDR2 FQGNSA. This chain's CDR3 is CASSFLRNTEAFF. The CDR3 coding sequence is TGTGCCAGCAGCTTTTTAAGGAACACTGAAGCTTTCTTT.

The chain recombines TRBV3-1 (or the pseudogene TRBV3-2) with TRBJ2-2; D might be TRBD2 (5 bases). The germline CDR1 and CDR2 sequences are LGHDT and YNNKEL (reference sequence). The V and J ends lost 4 bases and 4 bases respectively, with 13 bases between them. There are 15 residues in the CDR3. Here the CDR3 DNA reads TGTGCCAGCAGCCCAAGGACTTCGAGCACCGGGGAGCTGTTTTTT. Its protein is CASSPRTSSTGELFF.

Only one count was recorded for this clone. The chain uses TRBV7-6 and TRBJ1-6; 10 nucleotides match TRBD1. CDR3 length equals 14 residues. Looked up from germline, CDR1 is SGHVS and CDR2 is FNYEAQ. J gave up 10 bases and V 6 bases, and 6 bases lay outside the gene matches. The CDR3 bases are TGTGCCAGCAGTCGGGACAGGGGAAACTCACCCCTCCACTTT. Translated: CASSRDRGNSPLHF.

This chain links TRBV18 with TRBJ2-3; tentatively, D is TRBD2 (6 bases). The CDR3 extends over 15 amino acids. CDR1 is KGHSH, CDR2 LQKENI, per germline. Trimming removed 6 bases from V and 0 bases from J, with 13 bases in between. The CDR3 reads CASSLRGTSTDTQYF. In DNA, the CDR3 is TGTGCCAGCTCTCTACGCGGGACTAGCACAGATACGCAGTATTTT. Full variable domain (remainder filled in from reference TRBV18 and TRBJ2-3): NAGVMQNPRHLVRRRGQEARLRCSPMKGHSHVYWYRQLPEEGLKFMVYLQKENIIDESGMPKERFSAEFPKEGPSILRIQQVVRGDSAAYFCASSLRGTSTDTQYFGPGTRLTVL.

The chain recombines TRBV30 with TRBJ2-2; no firm D call. Germline V gene lookup returns CDR1 GTSNPN and CDR2 SVGIG (reference sequence). CDR3 length: 12 amino acids. V was clipped by 1 base and J by 5 bases, with 5 bases between them. CDR3 sequence (DNA): TGTGCCTGGAGTGCTTTGACCGGGGAGCTGTTTTTT. It translates to CAWSALTGELFF.

The chain employs TRBV4-2 and TRBJ1-2; D is unresolved. The V and J ends lost 3 bases and 0 bases respectively, with 17 bases between them. Germline V gene data show CDR1 as LGHNA and CDR2 as YNFKEQ. This CDR3 has 17 amino acids. This chain's CDR3 is CASSQSTGPGANYGYTF. The CDR3 coding sequence is TGTGCCAGCAGCCAGTCAACCGGACCCGGAGCTAACTATGGCTACACCTTC.

V is TRBV12-3 or TRBV12-4 and J is TRBJ2-1, with D maybe TRBD1 (6 bases). This CDR3 has 11 residues. The ends were cut back, 7 bases at V and 15 bases at J, with 16 bases in the middle. The CDR3 is CASTIGAGVFF. The DNA of the CDR3 is TGTGCCAGCACCATAGGGGCAGGGGTGTTCTTC.

This sequence joins TRBV7-9 and TRBJ1-1; no firm D call. Germline values: CDR1 SEHNR, CDR2 FQNEAQ (reference sequence). The CDR3 has 13 amino acids. With 5 bases removed from V and 1 base from J, the gap between germline ends came to 8 bases. CDR3 sequence reads: CASSLGQNTEAFF. The CDR3 nucleotides read TGTGCCAGCAGCCTAGGGCAGAACACTGAAGCTTTCTTT.

This clone came up a few times. This chain links TRBV5-6 with TRBJ1-4; the D is unclear. Germline V gene data show CDR1 as SGHDT and CDR2 as YYEEEE. V lost 4 bases and J 3 bases, leaving 13 bases between the germline ends. The CDR3 consists of 15 residues. The CDR3 here is CASSPNPGSNEKLFF. The CDR3 region has the DNA TGTGCCAGCAGCCCCAACCCGGGATCTAATGAAAAACTGTTTTTT.

This sequence joins TRBV27 and TRBJ2-3; D is uncertain. The CDR3 totals 14 residues. Per germline, CDR1 MNHEY and CDR2 SMNVEV (reference sequence). Trimming left V 8 bases short and J 0 bases short, with 12 bases between. Written as DNA, the CDR3 is TGTGCCAGCGCCCGTTTAGCTAGCACAGATACGCAGTATTTT. Its translation: CASARLASTDTQYF.

A remark on this clone: This CDR3 is also generated by other DNA sequences in the sample. This CDR3 reads CASSQDPRAYGYTF. DNA for the CDR3: TGCGCCAGCAGCCAAGATCCGCGGGCCTATGGCTACACCTTC. V is TRBV4-3 and J is TRBJ1-2; D uncertain. The CDR3 has 14 residues. Trimming removed 0 bases from V and 4 bases from J, with 9 bases in between. Germline V gene sequence: CDR1 LGHNA, CDR2 YSLEER.

V usage is TRBV5-6 and J usage is TRBJ1-6; D gene unclear. The CDR3 extends over 13 amino acids. V was pared by 5 bases and J by 8 bases, with 11 bases between. In germline, CDR1 is SGHDT, CDR2 YYEEEE. The CDR3: CASRPNRDSPLHF. CDR3 DNA: TGTGCCAGCAGACCAAACCGGGATTCACCCCTCCACTTT.

This rearrangement joins TRBV6-1 to TRBJ2-7; 7 bases are a match to TRBD1. V gave up 3 bases and J gave up 6 bases; unmatched junction bases: 8. This CDR3 has 14 residues. Looked up from germline, CDR1 is MNHNS and CDR2 is SASEGT. CDR3 DNA: TGTGCCAGCAGTGATTCCCCAGGGGGTGGCGAGCAGTACTTC. The encoded protein is CASSDSPGGGEQYF.

The V and J genes are TRBV10-3 and TRBJ2-7; TRBD1 might be the D (5 bases). CDR3 length: 10 residues. The V end was cut by 8 bases, the J end by 7 bases, with 9 bases between. CDR1 and CDR2 from the germline V gene are ENHRY and SYGVKD. This CDR3 is CAIGQGEQYF. The CDR3 nucleotides read TGTGCCATCGGGCAGGGTGAGCAGTACTTC.

The chain carries TRBV6-2 or TRBV6-3 and TRBJ2-5; TRBD2 matches at 7 bases. CDR1 and CDR2 (germline): MNHEY, SVGEGT. This CDR3 is built from 16 residues. J was trimmed by 4 bases and V by 4 bases; bases with no gene match: 12. The CDR3 nucleotides are TGTGCCAGCAGTTTAAGATATCGGACTAGAGGAGAGACCCAGTACTTC. Translation gives CASSLRYRTRGETQYF.

DNA of the CDR3: TGTGCCAGCATGGGGGCCTTTGGGGGCGGCCCGTTCTTC. This gives the protein CASMGAFGGGPFF. The chain has TRBV2 and TRBJ2-1; possibly TRBD1 for D (6 bases). Between the trimmed V and J ends, which lost 7 bases and 15 bases, there was a span of 22 bases. Germline CDR1 and CDR2: SNHLY and FYNNEI. The CDR3 has 13 amino acids.

The chain has TRBV7-2 and TRBJ1-1; 8 bases fit TRBD1. Germline lookup yields CDR1 SGHTA and CDR2 FQGNSA. V lost 1 base to trimming and J lost 5 bases; unmatched junction nucleotides: 6. The CDR3 extends over 15 amino acids. The CDR3 DNA reads TGTGCCAGCAGCTTAGACGGGACAGGCGAAACTGAAGCTTTCTTT. It yields the protein CASSLDGTGETEAFF.